These T cell receptor beta chains were read from a single sample in a study of cytomegalovirus exposure and HLA in healthy donors. Generated by immunoSEQ multiplex PCR, the TCRdb table keeps only in-frame clones and is missing some. The sample shows 85,000 to 130,000 clones, 76% of them seen only once. Material for sequencing was PBMCs. The source of these receptors is a woman between 45 and 65 years old in good health and CMV-seropositive. Both conserved end residues are part of each CDR3. Clone size, where shown, is once, few, many, or a class for clones that have expanded.

TRBV6-6	-	TRBJ1-5	CASTQGGPQHF
TRBV10-2	once	TRBJ2-7	CASSEGGSYEQYF
TRBV27	-	TRBJ1-2	CASSLDRDYGYTF
TRBV11-2	-	TRBJ2-1	CASSSQRVRINEQFF
TRBV5-4	few	TRBJ2-3	CASSLRRGGTDTQYF
TRBV30	few	TRBJ2-2	CAWRLLATGELFF
TRBV21-1	-	TRBJ2-7	CASSKDERGLSYEQYF
TRBV5-8	-	TRBJ2-2	CASSLGHVTGELFF
TRBV5-4	-	TRBJ2-1	CASSSSGSNNEQFF
TRBV12-2	-	TRBJ1-1	CASRFTSDRNTEAFF
TRBV27	-	TRBJ2-7	CASSSPGQGRYEQYF
TRBV9	once	TRBJ2-3	CASSVGDGNRVYF
TRBV10-3	-	TRBJ2-2	CATRTALNTGELFF
TRBV6-5	-	TRBJ2-7	CASSYSQGWYEQYF
TRBV16	-	TRBJ1-1	CASSGQGGNTEAFF
TRBV7-3	-	TRBJ2-3	CASSLTRGGGDDTQYF
TRBV9	-	TRBJ1-6	CASSPQTGRNSPLHF
TRBV9	-	TRBJ2-2	CASSLWTSTNTGELFF
TRBV6-5	-	TRBJ1-2	CASSYSQRSGYTF
TRBV18	few	TRBJ1-1	CASSPSQRNTEAFF
TRBV29-1	-	TRBJ1-2	CSVEVEGPYGYTF
TRBV6-4	once	TRBJ2-2	CASSARGLATGELFF
TRBV18	-	TRBJ1-1	CASSPYRQNTEAFF
TRBV4-1	-	TRBJ2-2	CASSQGTGQGSPGELFF
TRBV29-1	few	TRBJ2-3	CSVRTSGRAKDTQYF
TRBV9	-	TRBJ2-2	CASSVEQGAKTGELFF
TRBV7-9	-	TRBJ2-7	CASSPGKLPYEQYF
TRBV10-2	-	TRBJ2-1	CASSESRGNEQFF
TRBV5-1	-	TRBJ1-2	CASSLTPGADYGYTF
TRBV21-1	-	TRBJ1-5	CASSTDPPGQPQHF
TRBV11-2	once	TRBJ1-2	CASSTPTETPYGYTF
TRBV6-5	-	TRBJ1-5	CASSESVNQPQHF
TRBV10-2	-	TRBJ1-2	CASSEDIPRGYTF
TRBV30	-	TRBJ1-2	CAWSVLAGDGYTF
TRBV6-1	-	TRBJ1-6	CASSEANRGNSPLHF
TRBV7-6	-	TRBJ2-1	CASSLGQGVIIMGGEQFF
TRBV7-9	once	TRBJ2-1	CASSLSGQAYNEQFF
TRBV30	-	TRBJ2-7	CAWSVVGGAAHEQYF
TRBV9	-	TRBJ1-2	CASSVEWTSNYGYTF
TRBV6-1	-	TRBJ1-3	CASSEGGGGYDTIYF
TRBV6-1	few	TRBJ2-3	CASSEAPGTDTQYF
TRBV18	-	TRBJ1-2	CASQGQINYGYTF
TRBV9	-	TRBJ2-5	CASSVEQEQETQYF
TRBV4-2	-	TRBJ1-2	CASSQDFSRAPYGYTF
TRBV5-4	-	TRBJ2-1	CASSSPTRPHEQFF
TRBV7-3	few	TRBJ2-4	CASSLASSGRGMDIQYF
TRBV9	-	TRBJ2-3	CASSVEGLAGARGDTQYF
TRBV19	-	TRBJ1-5	CASSIDEGSNQPQHF
TRBV2	-	TRBJ1-1	CASSVAPGHLNTEAFF
TRBV15	-	TRBJ2-2	CATDDRAGPMGGELFF
TRBV18	-	TRBJ2-6	CASSPPASGANVLTF
TRBV11-2	-	TRBJ1-1	CASSLAGNTEAFF
TRBV4-1	once	TRBJ2-7	CASSFSGSKYEQYF
TRBV7-6	-	TRBJ2-1	CASSLGTSGGGGEQFF